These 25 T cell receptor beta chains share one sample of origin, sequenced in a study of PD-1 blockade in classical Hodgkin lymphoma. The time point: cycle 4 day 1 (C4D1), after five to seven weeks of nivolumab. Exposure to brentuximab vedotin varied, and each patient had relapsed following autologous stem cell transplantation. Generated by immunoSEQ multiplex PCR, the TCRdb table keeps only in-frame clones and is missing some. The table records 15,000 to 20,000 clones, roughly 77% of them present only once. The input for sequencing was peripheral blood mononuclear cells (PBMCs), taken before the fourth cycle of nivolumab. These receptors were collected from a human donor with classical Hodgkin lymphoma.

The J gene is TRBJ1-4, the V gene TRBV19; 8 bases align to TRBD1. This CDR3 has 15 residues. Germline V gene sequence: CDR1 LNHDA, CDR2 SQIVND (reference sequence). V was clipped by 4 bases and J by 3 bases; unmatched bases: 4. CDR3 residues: CASSTWTGSNEKLFF. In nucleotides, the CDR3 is TGTGCCAGTAGTACCTGGACAGGGTCTAATGAAAAACTGTTTTTT.

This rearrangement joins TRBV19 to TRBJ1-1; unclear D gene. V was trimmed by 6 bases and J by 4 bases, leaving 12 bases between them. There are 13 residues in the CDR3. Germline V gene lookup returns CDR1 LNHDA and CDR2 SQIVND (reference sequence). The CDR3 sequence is CASSLRSGTEAFF. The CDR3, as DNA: TGTGCCAGTAGCCTGCGGTCCGGCACTGAAGCTTTCTTT.

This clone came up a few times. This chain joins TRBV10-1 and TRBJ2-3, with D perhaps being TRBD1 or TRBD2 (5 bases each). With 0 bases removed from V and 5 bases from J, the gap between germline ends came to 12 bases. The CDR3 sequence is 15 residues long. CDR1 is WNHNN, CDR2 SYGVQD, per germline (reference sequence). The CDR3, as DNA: TGCGCCAGCAGTGAGTCGCCCGGGACCATAGATACGCAGTATTTT. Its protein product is CASSESPGTIDTQYF.

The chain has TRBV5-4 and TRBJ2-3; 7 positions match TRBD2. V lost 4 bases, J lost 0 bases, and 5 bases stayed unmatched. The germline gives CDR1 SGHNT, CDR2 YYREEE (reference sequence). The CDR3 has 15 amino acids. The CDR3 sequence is CASSPAGRSTDTQYF. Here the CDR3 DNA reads TGTGCCAGCAGCCCAGCGGGAAGGAGCACAGATACGCAGTATTTT. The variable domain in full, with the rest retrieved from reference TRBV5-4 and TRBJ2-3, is ETGVTQSPTHLIKTRGQQVTLRCSSQSGHNTVSWYQQALGQGPQFIFQYYREEENGRGNFPPRFSGLQFPNYSSELNVNALELDDSALYLCASSPAGRSTDTQYFGPGTRLTVL.

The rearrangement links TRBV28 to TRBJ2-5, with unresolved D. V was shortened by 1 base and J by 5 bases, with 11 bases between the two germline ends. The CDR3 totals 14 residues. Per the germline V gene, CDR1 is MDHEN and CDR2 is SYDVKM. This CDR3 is CASSLLGKMETQYF. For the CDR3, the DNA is TGTGCCAGCAGTTTATTGGGTAAAATGGAGACCCAGTACTTC.

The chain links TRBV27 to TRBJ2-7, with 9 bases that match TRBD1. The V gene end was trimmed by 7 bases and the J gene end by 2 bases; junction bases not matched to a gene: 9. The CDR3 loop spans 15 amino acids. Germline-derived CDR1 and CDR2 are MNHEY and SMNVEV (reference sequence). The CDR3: CASMAFGTGTYEQYV. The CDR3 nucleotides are TGTGCCAGCATGGCATTCGGGACAGGGACCTACGAGCAGTACGTC.

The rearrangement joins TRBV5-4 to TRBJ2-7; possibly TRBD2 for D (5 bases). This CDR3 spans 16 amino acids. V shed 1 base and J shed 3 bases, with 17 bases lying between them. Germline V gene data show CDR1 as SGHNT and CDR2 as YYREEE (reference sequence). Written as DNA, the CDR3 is TGTGCCAGCAGCTTGTATCTGAGCGGACCGTTCTACGAGCAGTACTTC. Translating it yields CASSLYLSGPFYEQYF.

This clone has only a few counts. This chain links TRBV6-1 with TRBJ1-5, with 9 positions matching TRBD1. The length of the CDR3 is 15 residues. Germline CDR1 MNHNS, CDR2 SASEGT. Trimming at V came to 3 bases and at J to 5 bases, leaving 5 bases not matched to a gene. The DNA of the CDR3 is TGTGCCAGCAGTGAGCCCGACAGGGGGGATCAGCCCCAGCATTTT. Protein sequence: CASSEPDRGDQPQHF.

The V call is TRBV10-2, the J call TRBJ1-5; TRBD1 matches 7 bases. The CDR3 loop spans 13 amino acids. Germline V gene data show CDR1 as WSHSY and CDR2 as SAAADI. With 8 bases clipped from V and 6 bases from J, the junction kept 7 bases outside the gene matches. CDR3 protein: CASCNRGGQPQHF. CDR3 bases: TGCGCCAGCTGCAACAGGGGAGGTCAGCCCCAGCATTTT.

The CDR3 here is CALTGTVYNEQFF. In DNA form, the CDR3 reads TGTGCCTTGACCGGGACGGTCTACAATGAGCAGTTCTTC. The genes are TRBV30 and TRBJ2-1; the D gene could be TRBD1 or TRBD2 (5 bases each). Deletions cut 7 bases from V and 3 bases from J, with 13 bases between. CDR1 and CDR2 from the germline V gene are GTSNPN and SVGIG (reference sequence). There are 13 residues in the CDR3.

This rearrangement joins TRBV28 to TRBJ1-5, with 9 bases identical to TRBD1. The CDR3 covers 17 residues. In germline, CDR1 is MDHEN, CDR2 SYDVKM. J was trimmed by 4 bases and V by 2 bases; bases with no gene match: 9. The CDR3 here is CASSLSKWGQGNQPQHF. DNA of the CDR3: TGTGCCAGCAGTTTAAGCAAGTGGGGACAGGGAAATCAGCCCCAGCATTTT.

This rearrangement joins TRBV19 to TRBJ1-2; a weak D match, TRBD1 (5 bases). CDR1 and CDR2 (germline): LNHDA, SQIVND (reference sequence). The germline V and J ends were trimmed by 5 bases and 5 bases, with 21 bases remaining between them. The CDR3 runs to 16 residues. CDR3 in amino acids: CASSVRKLGADYGYTF. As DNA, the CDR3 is TGTGCCAGTAGTGTCCGTAAGCTAGGGGCTGATTATGGCTACACCTTC.

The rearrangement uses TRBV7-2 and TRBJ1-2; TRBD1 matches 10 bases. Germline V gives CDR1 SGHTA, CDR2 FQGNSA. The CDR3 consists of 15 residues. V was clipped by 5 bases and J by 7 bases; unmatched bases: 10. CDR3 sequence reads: CASSLGTGAGSGYTF. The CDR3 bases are TGTGCCAGCAGCCTCGGGACAGGGGCAGGGTCTGGCTACACCTTC.

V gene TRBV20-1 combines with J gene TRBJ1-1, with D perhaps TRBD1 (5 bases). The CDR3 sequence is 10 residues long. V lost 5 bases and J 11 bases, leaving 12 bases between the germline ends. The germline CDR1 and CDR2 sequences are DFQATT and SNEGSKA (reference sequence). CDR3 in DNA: TGCAGTGCTCCGAGGGGATCGGCTTTCTTT. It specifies CSAPRGSAFF.

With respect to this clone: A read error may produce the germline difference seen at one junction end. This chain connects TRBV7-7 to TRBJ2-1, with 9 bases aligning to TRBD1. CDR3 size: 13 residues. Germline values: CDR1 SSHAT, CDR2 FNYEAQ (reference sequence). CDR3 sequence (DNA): TGTGCTAGCAGCTTTGGACAGGGGAATGAGCAGTTCTTC. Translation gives CASSFGQGNEQFF.

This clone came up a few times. The CDR3 is CASSFLGARYAFF. The CDR3 region has the DNA TGTGCCAGCAGTTTTTTGGGGGCCCGGTATGCTTTCTTT. This rearrangement joins TRBV27 to TRBJ1-1; tentative D call: TRBD1 (6 bases). Germline assignment: CDR1 MNHEY and CDR2 SMNVEV (reference sequence). The germline V and J ends were trimmed by 3 bases and 11 bases, with 16 bases remaining between them. The CDR3 loop spans 13 amino acids.

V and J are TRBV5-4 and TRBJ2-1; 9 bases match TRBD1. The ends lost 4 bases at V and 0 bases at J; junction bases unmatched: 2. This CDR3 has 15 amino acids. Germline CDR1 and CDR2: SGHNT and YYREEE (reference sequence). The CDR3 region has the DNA TGTGCCAGCAGCCCGACAGGGGGCTCCTACAATGAGCAGTTCTTC. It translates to CASSPTGGSYNEQFF.

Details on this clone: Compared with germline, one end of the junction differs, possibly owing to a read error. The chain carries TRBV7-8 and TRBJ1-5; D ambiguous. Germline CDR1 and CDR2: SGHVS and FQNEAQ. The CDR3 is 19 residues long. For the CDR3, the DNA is TGTGCCGGCAGCCCCCGGACGGATCGAATTGAATATAGCAATCAGCCCCAGCATTTT. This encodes CAGSPRTDRIEYSNQPQHF.

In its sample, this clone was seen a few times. This CDR3 is CASSLSDTGSGETQYF. Written as DNA, the CDR3 is TGTGCCAGCAGTTTATCGGATACTGGATCCGGGGAGACCCAGTACTTC. V usage is TRBV27 and J usage is TRBJ2-5; no firm D call. From germline, CDR1 is MNHEY and CDR2 SMNVEV (reference sequence). The V gene lost 0 bases and the J gene lost 5 bases, with 16 bases spanning the gap. The CDR3 contains 16 residues.

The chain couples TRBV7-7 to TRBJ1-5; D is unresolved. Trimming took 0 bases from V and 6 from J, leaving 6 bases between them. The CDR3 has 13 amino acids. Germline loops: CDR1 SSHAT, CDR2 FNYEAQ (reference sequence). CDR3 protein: CASSLASGQPQHF. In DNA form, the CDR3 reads TGTGCCAGCAGCTTAGCGAGCGGTCAGCCCCAGCATTTT. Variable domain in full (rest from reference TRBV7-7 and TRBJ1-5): GAGVSQSPRYKVTKRGQDVTLRCDPISSHATLYWYQQALGQGPEFLTYFNYEAQPDKSGLPSDRFSAERPEGSISTLTIQRTEQRDSAMYRCASSLASGQPQHFGDGTRLSIL.

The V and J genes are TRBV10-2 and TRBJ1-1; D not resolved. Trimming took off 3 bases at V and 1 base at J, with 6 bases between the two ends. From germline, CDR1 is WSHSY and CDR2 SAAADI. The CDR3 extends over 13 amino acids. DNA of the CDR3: TGCGCCAGCAGTGATGGGGAGAACACTGAAGCTTTCTTT. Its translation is CASSDGENTEAFF.

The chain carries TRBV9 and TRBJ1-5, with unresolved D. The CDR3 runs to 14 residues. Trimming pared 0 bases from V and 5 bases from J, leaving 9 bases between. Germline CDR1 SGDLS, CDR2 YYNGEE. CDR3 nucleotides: TGTGCCAGCAGCGTAGGATGGTTGGATCAGCCCCAGCATTTT. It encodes CASSVGWLDQPQHF.

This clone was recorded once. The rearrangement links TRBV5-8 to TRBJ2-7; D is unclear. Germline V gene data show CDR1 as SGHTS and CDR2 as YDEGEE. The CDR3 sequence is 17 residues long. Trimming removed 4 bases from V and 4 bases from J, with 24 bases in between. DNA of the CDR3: TGTGCCAGCAGCCCCTCTGTCGCGGCTCAGGCCTTATACGAGCAGTACTTC. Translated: CASSPSVAAQALYEQYF.

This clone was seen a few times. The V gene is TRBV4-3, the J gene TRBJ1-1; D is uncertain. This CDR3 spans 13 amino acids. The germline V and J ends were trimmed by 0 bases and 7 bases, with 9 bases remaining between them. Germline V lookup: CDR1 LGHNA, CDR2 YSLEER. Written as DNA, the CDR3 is TGCGCCAGCAGCCAAGATTTCCCGGGTGAAGCTTTCTTT. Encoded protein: CASSQDFPGEAFF.

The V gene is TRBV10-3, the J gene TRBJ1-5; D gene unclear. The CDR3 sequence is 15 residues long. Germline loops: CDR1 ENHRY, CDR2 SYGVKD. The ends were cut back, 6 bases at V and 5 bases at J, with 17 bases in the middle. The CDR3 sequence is CAISGPGLEDQPQHF. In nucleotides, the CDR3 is TGTGCCATCAGCGGACCGGGCCTGGAAGATCAGCCCCAGCATTTT.